The 29 T cell receptor beta chains listed next were all sequenced from one sample in a study of cytomegalovirus exposure and HLA in healthy donors. The PCR contained 60 Vbeta and 13 Jbeta primers. This table comes from immunoSEQ multiplex PCR, and its TCRdb copy is limited to in-frame clones, with some not included. This table has fewer than 100,000 clones, roughly 78% appearing once. The sequencing sample was made of PBMCs. The receptor set was obtained from a male donor in good health and CMV-seropositive.

The chain employs TRBV19 and TRBJ2-1; 9 bases are a match to TRBD2. J was trimmed by 0 bases and V by 5 bases; bases with no gene match: 5. CDR3 length: 16 amino acids. The germline V gene encodes CDR1 LNHDA and CDR2 SQIVND (reference sequence). CDR3 protein: CASSGGSGSSYNEQFF. For the CDR3, the DNA is TGTGCCAGTAGTGGAGGTAGCGGGAGCTCCTACAATGAGCAGTTCTTC.

CDR3 sequence reads: CASRRQVSYEQYF. The CDR3 DNA follows: TGTGCCAGCAGGCGACAGGTCTCCTACGAGCAGTACTTC. The chain joins TRBV27 to TRBJ2-7, with D possibly TRBD1 on 6 matching bases. The germline V gene has CDR1 MNHEY and CDR2 SMNVEV (reference sequence). Trimming removed 6 bases from V and 0 bases from J, with 9 bases in between. The CDR3 runs 13 residues.

Worth noting for this clone: An end of the junction differs from the germline gene, which may be a read error. This rearrangement joins TRBV25-1 to TRBJ1-1; no firm D call. This CDR3 contains 13 residues. Germline V gene sequence: CDR1 MGHDK, CDR2 SYGVNS. The CDR3 sequence is CASSEAGNNEAFF. CDR3 nucleotide sequence: TGTGCCAGCAGTGAAGCAGGAAACAATGAAGCTTTCTTT.

The gene calls are TRBV5-6 and TRBJ2-7; D possibly corresponds to TRBD2 (6 bases). This CDR3 has 14 residues. With 6 bases removed from V and 0 bases from J, the gap between germline ends came to 13 bases. Germline CDR1 reads SGHDT; CDR2 reads YYEEEE. The DNA of the CDR3 is TGTGCCAGCACCTCGCTAGCGAACTCCTACGAGCAGTACTTC. As protein: CASTSLANSYEQYF.

The rearrangement joins TRBV28 to TRBJ1-3; D is perhaps TRBD1 (6 bases). This CDR3 spans 14 amino acids. Germline V gene sequence: CDR1 MDHEN, CDR2 SYDVKM. The V gene lost 6 bases and the J gene lost 2 bases, with 11 bases spanning the gap. CDR3 sequence reads: CASRAGTPGNTIYF. CDR3 in DNA: TGTGCCAGCAGAGCCGGGACACCTGGAAACACCATATATTTT.

The chain couples TRBV10-3 to TRBJ1-5; the D is unclear. CDR1 is ENHRY and CDR2 is SYGVKD in the germline V gene. V lost 0 bases and J 3 bases, leaving 12 bases between the germline ends. The CDR3 runs 16 residues. DNA for the CDR3: TGTGCCATCAGTGAGTCTGATTTGAGGATCAATCAGCCCCAGCATTTT. Its translation is CAISESDLRINQPQHF.

The table lists this clone with a count of one. The chain combines TRBV7-9 with TRBJ1-2, with D unclear. The germline gives CDR1 SEHNR, CDR2 FQNEAQ (reference sequence). The CDR3 is made up of 16 amino acids. With 2 bases removed from V and 4 bases from J, the gap between germline ends came to 17 bases. The CDR3 bases are TGTGCCAGCAGCTTAAAAGGAGCGGGCCTAGGCTATGGCTACACCTTC. Protein sequence: CASSLKGAGLGYGYTF.

This clone has at least ten counts. V is TRBV5-1 and J is TRBJ2-1, with 7 bases lining up with TRBD1. Unmatched junction bases numbered 5, after V lost 4 bases and J lost 7 bases. This CDR3 region has 13 residues. Germline V gene data show CDR1 as SGHRS and CDR2 as YFSETQ. This chain's CDR3 is CASSARQGNEQFF. The CDR3 coding sequence is TGCGCCAGCAGCGCCCGACAGGGTAATGAGCAGTTCTTC.

V and J are TRBV2 and TRBJ2-7; D is unresolved. CDR1 and CDR2 from the germline V gene are SNHLY and FYNNEI. The CDR3 covers 12 residues. V was clipped by 3 bases and J by 0 bases, with 3 bases between them. CDR3 protein: CASSESSYEQYF. Here the CDR3 DNA reads TGTGCCAGCAGTGAGAGCTCCTACGAGCAGTACTTC. Drawing the rest from reference TRBV2 and TRBJ2-7, the complete variable domain is EPEVTQTPSHQVTQMGQEVILRCVPISNHLYFYWYRQILGQKVEFLVSFYNNEISEKSEIFDDQFSVERPDGSNFTLKIRSTKLEDSAMYFCASSESSYEQYFGPGTRLTVT.

In this sample, this clone turned up a few times. The J gene is TRBJ2-3, the V gene TRBV7-3, with 7 bases fitting TRBD2. The CDR3 runs 16 residues. The V gene end was trimmed by 2 bases and the J gene end by 4 bases; junction bases not matched to a gene: 9. Germline CDR1 reads SGHTA; CDR2 reads FQGTGA. The CDR3, as DNA: TGTGCCAGCAGCTTAGGGGCGGGAGCTAGCGCAGATACGCAGTATTTT. Translation: CASSLGAGASADTQYF.

J is TRBJ2-1 and V is TRBV9, with 11 bases lining up with TRBD2. Trimming cost V 3 bases and J 0 bases; bases outside gene matches: 11. In germline, CDR1 is SGDLS, CDR2 YYNGEE. This CDR3 is 19 amino acids long. The CDR3 here is CASSGPGLAASPSYNEQFF. CDR3 nucleotide sequence: TGTGCCAGCAGCGGACCGGGACTAGCGGCATCCCCCTCCTACAATGAGCAGTTCTTC. The entire variable domain, with the rest obtained from reference TRBV9 and TRBJ2-1, is as follows: DSGVTQTPKHLITATGQRVTLRCSPRSGDLSVYWYQQSLDQGLQFLIQYYNGEERAKGNILERFSAQQFPDLHSELNLSSLELGDSALYFCASSGPGLAASPSYNEQFFGPGTRLTVL.

The chain combines TRBV29-1 with TRBJ1-6; D is possibly TRBD1 (6 bases). The germline V gene encodes CDR1 SQVTM and CDR2 ANQGSEA. The CDR3 has 13 residues. Trimming removed 8 bases from V and 6 bases from J, with 14 bases in between. As DNA, the CDR3 is TGCAGCCTAGACAGGTCCCTTAATTCACCCCTCCACTTT. Translating it yields CSLDRSLNSPLHF.

This chain links TRBV28 with TRBJ1-2; TRBD1 aligns across 9 bases. This CDR3 contains 16 residues. CDR1 and CDR2 from the germline V gene are MDHEN and SYDVKM. Trimming removed 4 bases from V and 4 bases from J; junction bases left unmatched: 10. CDR3: CASSSRGQGTPYGYTF. In DNA form, the CDR3 reads TGTGCCAGCAGTTCTAGAGGACAGGGGACTCCCTATGGCTACACCTTC.

This clone was observed a single time. The V and J genes are TRBV6-1 and TRBJ2-7; TRBD1 aligns across 11 bases. The junction had 7 bases not matched to a gene; V was cut back by 5 bases and J by 7 bases. CDR1 is MNHNS and CDR2 is SASEGT in the germline V gene. The CDR3 is 14 amino acids. CDR3 sequence: CASSMDRGLWEQYF. Here the CDR3 DNA reads TGTGCCAGCAGTATGGACAGGGGGCTCTGGGAGCAGTACTTC.

This chain uses TRBV30 with TRBJ2-2; D ambiguous. The germline gives CDR1 GTSNPN, CDR2 SVGIG (reference sequence). CDR3 size: 15 residues. V dropped 0 bases and J dropped 6 bases, with 14 bases sitting between them. The CDR3: CAWSVRGFEAGELFF. Here the CDR3 DNA reads TGTGCCTGGAGTGTACGCGGATTCGAAGCCGGGGAGCTGTTTTTT.

This clone has just one count. This chain links TRBV27 with TRBJ1-1; weak D call: TRBD1 (5 bases). Germline-derived CDR1 and CDR2 are MNHEY and SMNVEV (reference sequence). V lost 6 bases and J lost 5, with 13 bases in between. This CDR3 comprises 13 residues. CDR3 sequence reads: CASSYTGRTEAFF. In nucleotides, the CDR3 is TGTGCCAGCAGCTATACAGGTAGGACTGAAGCTTTCTTT.

The V call is TRBV28, the J call TRBJ2-6; possible D gene TRBD1, 5 bases. The germline gives CDR1 MDHEN, CDR2 SYDVKM. CDR3 length: 18 residues. The V gene lost 4 bases and the J gene lost 0 bases, with 16 bases spanning the gap. The DNA of the CDR3 is TGTGCCAGCAGTTCGTTAAGACAGACATACTCTGGGGCCAACGTCCTGACTTTC. Translating gives CASSSLRQTYSGANVLTF.

The rearrangement joins TRBV6-5 to TRBJ2-7; 9 bases match TRBD2. Germline-derived CDR1 and CDR2 are MNHEY and SVGAGI. Trimming cost V 6 bases and J 4 bases; bases outside gene matches: 10. CDR3 size: 15 residues. This CDR3 is CASSIDSGSRYEQYF. The CDR3 DNA follows: TGTGCCAGCAGCATAGATAGCGGGAGTCGGTACGAGCAGTACTTC.

With regard to this clone: In the same sample, other DNA sequences code for this CDR3. The J gene is TRBJ2-5, the V gene TRBV6-5, with 12 bases that match TRBD2. The CDR3 covers 14 residues. V was pared by 5 bases and J by 2 bases, with 0 bases of the junction left unmatched. Germline CDR1 and CDR2: MNHEY and SVGAGI. The DNA of the CDR3 is TGTGCCAGCAGTGGACTAGCGGGACAAGAGACCCAGTACTTC. Its translation: CASSGLAGQETQYF.

V gene TRBV7-2 combines with J gene TRBJ2-6, with 9 bases fitting TRBD2. The V and J ends lost 2 bases and 0 bases, in that order; junction bases with no gene match: 5. The V gene's germline CDR1 is SGHTA and CDR2 FQGNSA. This CDR3 spans 18 amino acids. This chain's CDR3 is CASSLQTSGFSGANVLTF. The CDR3 nucleotides read TGTGCCAGCAGCTTACAGACTAGCGGCTTCTCTGGGGCCAACGTCCTGACTTTC.

The chain joins TRBV7-9 to TRBJ2-1; 7 bases align to TRBD2. The CDR3 spans 16 residues. The V segment lost 5 bases and the J segment 0 bases; nucleotides outside the gene matches: 7. Germline loops: CDR1 SEHNR, CDR2 FQNEAQ (reference sequence). CDR3 in amino acids: CASSHIAGYSYNEQFF. The CDR3 region has the DNA TGTGCCAGCAGCCACATAGCGGGCTACTCCTACAATGAGCAGTTCTTC.

The chain couples TRBV7-9 to TRBJ2-2; TRBD1 matches 9 bases. Looked up from germline, CDR1 is SEHNR and CDR2 is FQNEAQ (reference sequence). V trimming: 3 bases; J trimming: 5 bases; junction bases outside the gene matches: 4. This CDR3 spans 15 amino acids. This CDR3 is CASSFDRGYTGELFF. CDR3 DNA: TGTGCCAGCAGCTTCGACAGGGGGTATACCGGGGAGCTGTTTTTT.

The rearrangement joins TRBV25-1 to TRBJ1-4; TRBD1 aligns across 10 bases. Germline values: CDR1 MGHDK, CDR2 SYGVNS. This CDR3 has 16 amino acids. Trimming took 6 bases from V and 7 from J; bases not matched to a gene: 11. The CDR3 coding sequence is TGTGCCAGCAGCGAAAAGCTCGGACAGGGGGTTGAAAAACTGTTTTTT. This sequence encodes CASSEKLGQGVEKLFF. Supplemented by reference TRBV25-1 and TRBJ1-4, the full variable domain reads EADIYQTPRYLVIGTGKKITLECSQTMGHDKMYWYQQDPGMELHLIHYSYGVNSTEKGDLSSESTVSRIRTEHFPLTLESARPSHTSQYLCASSEKLGQGVEKLFFGSGTQLSVL.

V usage is TRBV29-1 and J usage is TRBJ2-1, with 9 nucleotides matching TRBD2. The CDR3 runs to 13 residues. Germline V gene data show CDR1 as SQVTM and CDR2 as ANQGSEA. CDR3 nucleotide sequence: TGCAACTCTCCGGGACTAGCCAACAATGAGCAGTTCTTC. Amino acid sequence: CNSPGLANNEQFF.

The chain links TRBV28 to TRBJ2-1, with TRBD2 matching over 7 bases. The CDR3 is 14 residues long. Unmatched junction bases numbered 3, after V lost 3 bases and J lost 4 bases. Per germline, CDR1 MDHEN and CDR2 SYDVKM. CDR3 residues: CASSFPGGYNEQFF. In nucleotides, the CDR3 is TGTGCCAGCAGTTTTCCGGGAGGTTACAATGAGCAGTTCTTC.

This clone was detected a few times. The chain carries TRBV27 and TRBJ2-7; 13 nucleotides agree with TRBD2. Germline CDR1 and CDR2: MNHEY and SMNVEV (reference sequence). The CDR3 has 19 residues. V was pared by 3 bases and J by 3 bases, with 14 bases of the junction left unmatched. The CDR3 bases are TGTGCCAGCAGTTTCGGGACTAGCGGGATCGGTGGCCCTCTCTACGAGCAGTACTTC. Amino acid sequence: CASSFGTSGIGGPLYEQYF.

The rearrangement joins TRBV5-1 to TRBJ2-5, with 9 bases fitting TRBD2. From germline, CDR1 is SGHRS and CDR2 YFSETQ. V was pared by 4 bases and J by 10 bases, with 17 bases of the junction left unmatched. This CDR3 is 16 amino acids long. The CDR3: CASSATSGNSREDQYF. CDR3 nucleotide sequence: TGCGCCAGCAGCGCGACTAGCGGAAACTCAAGAGAAGACCAGTACTTC.

V usage is TRBV11-2 and J usage is TRBJ2-1; 8 bases match TRBD2. CDR3 size: 18 residues. V was pared by 5 bases and J by 7 bases, with 19 bases of the junction left unmatched. Germline CDR1 is SGHAT and CDR2 is FQNNGV. The CDR3 loop reads CASSPRGSGAGGKNEQFF. CDR3 nucleotide sequence: TGTGCCAGCAGCCCTAGAGGGTCGGGCGCGGGAGGAAAAAATGAGCAGTTCTTC.

The J gene is TRBJ2-3, the V gene TRBV4-2; 8 positions match TRBD2. The CDR3 spans 17 residues. Germline CDR1 LGHNA, CDR2 YNFKEQ. Losses at the gene ends were 1 base for V and 2 bases for J; bases not matched to a gene: 8. The CDR3 here is CASSQAASGLPTDTQYF. The CDR3 DNA reads as TGTGCCAGCAGCCAAGCAGCTAGCGGGCTACCCACAGATACGCAGTATTTT.